Sequencing of this T cell receptor (beta chain) was carried out in a study of response to subunit inactivated influenza vaccine. CDR1 is KGHDR, CDR2 SFDVKD, per germline. V lost 3 bases to trimming and J lost 3 bases, with 14 bases between them. The CDR3 spans 16 residues. There are many counts of this clonotype. TCRdb re-called the RT-PCR reads with MiXCR, one entry per CDR3 protein. The sample contains more than 550,000 distinct CDR3 sequences, around 11% of which appear only once. The data also belong to a second study, concerning T cells expressing NK-cell markers. That work states: Making the TCR beta cDNA relied on 5'RACE template switching with UMIs. HCMV serostatus: most of the eight sequenced donors positive, one negative. For several donors, these clonotypes were likewise the leading ones in the CD3+CD56-NKG2C+ fraction.

V usage is TRBV24-1 and J usage is TRBJ1-5; D not resolved. This clonotype was obtained from a man between 50 and 59 years old who received an inactivated influenza vaccine. The sequenced sample was PBMCs from blood, obtained on the day of vaccination. CDR3 nucleotide sequence: TGTGCCACCAGTGATCCCCCTGGGGTCTTCAATCAGCCCCAGCATTTT. Its protein is CATSDPPGVFNQPQHF.